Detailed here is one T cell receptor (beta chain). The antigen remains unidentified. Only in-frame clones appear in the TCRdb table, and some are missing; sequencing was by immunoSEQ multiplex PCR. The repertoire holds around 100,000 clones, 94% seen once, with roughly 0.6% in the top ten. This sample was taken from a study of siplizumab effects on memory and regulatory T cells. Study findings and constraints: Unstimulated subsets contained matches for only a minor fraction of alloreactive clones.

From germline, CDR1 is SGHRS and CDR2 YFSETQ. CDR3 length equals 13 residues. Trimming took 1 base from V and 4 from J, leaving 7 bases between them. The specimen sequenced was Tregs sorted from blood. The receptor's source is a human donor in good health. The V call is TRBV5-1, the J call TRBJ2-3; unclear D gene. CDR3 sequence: CASSLYRPDTQYF. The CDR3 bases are TGCGCCAGCAGCTTGTACAGACCAGATACGCAGTATTTT.